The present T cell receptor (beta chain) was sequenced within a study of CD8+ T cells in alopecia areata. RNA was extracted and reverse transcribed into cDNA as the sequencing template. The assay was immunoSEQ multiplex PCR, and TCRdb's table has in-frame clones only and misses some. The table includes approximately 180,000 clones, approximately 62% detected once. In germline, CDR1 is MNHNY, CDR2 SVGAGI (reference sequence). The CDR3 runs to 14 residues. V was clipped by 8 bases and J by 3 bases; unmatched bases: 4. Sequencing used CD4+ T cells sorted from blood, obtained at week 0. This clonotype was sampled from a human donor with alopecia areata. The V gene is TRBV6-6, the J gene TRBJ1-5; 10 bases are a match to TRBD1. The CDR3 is CASRGQGNNQPQHF. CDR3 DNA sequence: TGTGCCAGCCGGGGACAGGGGAACAATCAGCCCCAGCATTTT.